This TCR beta chain was profiled in a study of Graves' ophthalmopathy and Graves' hyperthyroidism. Study-wide context: Hyperthyroidism showing no ophthalmopathy within 18 months of follow-up was stable.

The authors amplified TCR beta CDR3 regions from RNA transcripts. Following a first-round RT-PCR that used HTBI primers, a second-round multiplex PCR was carried out. TCRdb used MiXCR to reprocess the multiplex PCR reads, holding one entry per CDR3 protein. Among around 1.1 million distinct CDR3 sequences, less than 45% were seen once, and the ten largest hold 8.5% to 14%. The hyperthyroidism patients, aged 18 to 65, had been newly diagnosed, with under 2 months' duration. This clonotype appeared once. Its matching antigen is unknown. Between the trimmed V and J ends, which lost 2 bases and 7 bases, there was a span of 16 bases. Germline-derived CDR1 and CDR2 are SGHRS and YFSETQ. This CDR3 has 14 amino acids. The study's findings and limits: The blood repertoire also included most expanded thyroid clonotypes above 0.001 frequency.

Sequenced input: peripheral blood or thyroid tissue (not recorded which). The sequence was collected from an adult man with Graves' hyperthyroidism. The rearrangement uses TRBV5-1 and TRBJ2-7, with D perhaps TRBD2 (5 bases). This CDR3 is CASSFSEPSGEQYF. In DNA form, the CDR3 reads TGCGCCAGCAGCTTTAGCGAACCATCGGGGGAGCAGTACTTC.